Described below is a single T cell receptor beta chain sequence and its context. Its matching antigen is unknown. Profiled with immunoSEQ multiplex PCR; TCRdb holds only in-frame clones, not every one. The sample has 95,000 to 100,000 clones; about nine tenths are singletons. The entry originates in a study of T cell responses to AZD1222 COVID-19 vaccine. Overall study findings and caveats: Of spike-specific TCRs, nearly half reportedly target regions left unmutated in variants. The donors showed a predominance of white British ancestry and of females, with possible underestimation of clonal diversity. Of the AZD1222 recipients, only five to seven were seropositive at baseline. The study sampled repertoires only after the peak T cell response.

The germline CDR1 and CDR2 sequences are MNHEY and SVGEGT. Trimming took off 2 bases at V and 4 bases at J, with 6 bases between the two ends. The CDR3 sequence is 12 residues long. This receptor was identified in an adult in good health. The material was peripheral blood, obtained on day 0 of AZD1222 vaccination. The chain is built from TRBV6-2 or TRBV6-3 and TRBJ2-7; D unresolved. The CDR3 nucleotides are TGTGCCAGCAGTTACGCCGGATACGAGCAGTACTTC. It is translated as CASSYAGYEQYF.